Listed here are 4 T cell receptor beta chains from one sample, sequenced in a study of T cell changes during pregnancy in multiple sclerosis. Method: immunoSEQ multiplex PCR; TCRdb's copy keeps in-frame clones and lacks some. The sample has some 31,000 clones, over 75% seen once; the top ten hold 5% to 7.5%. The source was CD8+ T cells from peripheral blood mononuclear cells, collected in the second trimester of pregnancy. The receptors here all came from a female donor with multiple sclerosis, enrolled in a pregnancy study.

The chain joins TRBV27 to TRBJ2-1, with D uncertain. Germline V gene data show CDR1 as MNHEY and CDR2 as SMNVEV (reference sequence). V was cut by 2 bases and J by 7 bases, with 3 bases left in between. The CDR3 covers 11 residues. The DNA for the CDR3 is TGTGCCAGCAGTTTAGCGAATGAGCAGTTCTTC. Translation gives CASSLANEQFF.

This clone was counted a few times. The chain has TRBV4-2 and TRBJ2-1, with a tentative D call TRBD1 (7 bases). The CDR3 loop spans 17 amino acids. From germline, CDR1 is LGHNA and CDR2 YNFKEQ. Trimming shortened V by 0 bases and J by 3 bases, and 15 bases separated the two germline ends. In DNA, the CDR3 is TGTGCCAGCAGCCAAGATCAGGGGGGAGGTAGCTACAATGAGCAGTTCTTC. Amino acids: CASSQDQGGGSYNEQFF.

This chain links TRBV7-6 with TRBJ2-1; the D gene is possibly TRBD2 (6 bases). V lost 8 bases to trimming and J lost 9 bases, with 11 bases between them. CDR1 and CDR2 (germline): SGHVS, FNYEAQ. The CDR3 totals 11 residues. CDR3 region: CASAGSSEQFF. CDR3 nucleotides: TGTGCCAGCGCGGGGTCGAGTGAGCAGTTCTTC.

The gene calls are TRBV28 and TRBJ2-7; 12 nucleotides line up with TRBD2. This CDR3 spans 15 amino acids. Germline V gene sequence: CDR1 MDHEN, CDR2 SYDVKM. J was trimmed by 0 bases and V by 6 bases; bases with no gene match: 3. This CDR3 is CASSRTSGVSYEQYF. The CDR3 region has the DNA TGTGCCAGCAGCAGGACTAGCGGGGTCTCCTACGAGCAGTACTTC.